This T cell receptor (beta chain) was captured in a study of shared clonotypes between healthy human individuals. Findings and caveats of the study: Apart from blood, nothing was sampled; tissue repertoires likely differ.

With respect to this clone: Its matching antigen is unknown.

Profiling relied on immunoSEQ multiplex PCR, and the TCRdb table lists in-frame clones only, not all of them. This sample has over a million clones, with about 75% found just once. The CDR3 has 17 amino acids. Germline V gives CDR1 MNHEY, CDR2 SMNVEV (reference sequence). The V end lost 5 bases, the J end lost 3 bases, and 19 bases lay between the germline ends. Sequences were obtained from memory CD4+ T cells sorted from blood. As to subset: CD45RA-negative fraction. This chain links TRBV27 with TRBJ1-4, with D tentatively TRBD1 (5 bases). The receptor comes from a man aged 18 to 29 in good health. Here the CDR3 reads CASSPSGLRGANEKLFF. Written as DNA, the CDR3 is TGTGCCAGCAGTCCCTCGGGACTGAGAGGGGCTAATGAAAAACTGTTTTTT.